One T cell receptor beta chain is described in this entry. TCRdb's table, derived via immunoSEQ multiplex PCR, lists solely in-frame clones and lacks some. Here the sample spans around 200,000 clones, less than 85% being singletons. The entry originates in a study of blood T cell repertoires in COVID-19. Study information: COVID-19 samples from acute and convalescent phases originated in the United States, Italy and Spain.

The CDR3 sequence is 14 residues long. Germline loops: CDR1 SGHRS, CDR2 YFSETQ. The V and J ends lost 4 bases and 5 bases, in that order; junction bases with no gene match: 3. Recruits, aged about 18 to 100 years, lived in 20 to 30 US areas. Participants' reported clinical history set cohort assignment. Recovered status in Cohort 3 required two negative PCRs, clearance, or symptom resolution. The sequence came from a woman in her 30s who had recovered from COVID-19. The rearrangement links TRBV5-1 to TRBJ1-6; TRBD1 matches at 7 bases. Sequenced material: PBMCs or T cells enriched from blood (not recorded which). The CDR3 DNA reads as TGCGCCAGCAGCACGGACAGGAATAATTCACCCCTCCACTTT. Translated, it gives CASSTDRNNSPLHF.